Included here is one TCR beta chain sequence, with context. Its cognate antigen is unknown. The PCR employed 60 Vbeta primers together with 13 Jbeta primers. Using immunoSEQ multiplex PCR, the repertoire was profiled, and TCRdb retains in-frame clones only, with some absent. The sample holds 100,000 to 150,000 clones; around 80% are singletons and the top ten take roughly 0.99%. This specimen comes from a study of cytomegalovirus exposure and HLA in healthy donors. General study points: Among immune exposure information, only CMV serostatus was available.

Germline loops: CDR1 LNHNV, CDR2 YYDKDF (reference sequence). The CDR3 length is 15 residues. The V end lost 0 bases, the J end lost 4 bases, and 11 bases lay between the germline ends. This receptor was identified in a woman under 40 in good health and CMV-seronegative. The chain is built from TRBV15 and TRBJ2-3, with a weak D call TRBD1 (6 bases). Material for sequencing was PBMCs. The CDR3 bases are TGTGCCACCAGCAGAGAGGACAGAGCCCCAGATACGCAGTATTTT. This encodes CATSREDRAPDTQYF.